The clone carrying this TCR beta chain was seen a single time. Its cognate antigen is unknown. These data are taken from a study of cytomegalovirus exposure and HLA in healthy donors. Study-wide background: Approximately 80 million unique TCRs, all from HLA-typed donors, were included in an early release of the data. Study-wide points: In a later analysis, TCR association rates varied by HLA locus: DRB1 most, HLA-C fewest. One later analysis reportedly identified an Asian-associated ancestry cluster that showed fewer N-insertions than the approximately 670-donor mean.

The PCR was carried out with 60 Vbeta primers and 13 Jbeta primers. Assay used: immunoSEQ multiplex PCR; TCRdb lists only in-frame clones, some missing. The table lists about 150,000 clones, approximately 75% of them singletons, with roughly 4% in the top ten. The CDR3 runs to 14 residues. V shed 3 bases and J shed 3 bases, with 9 bases lying between them. In germline, CDR1 is LNHDA, CDR2 SQIVND (reference sequence). The sequenced sample consisted of PBMCs. This chain uses TRBV19 with TRBJ1-5, with D uncertain. The sequence derives from a man in his fifties or sixties in good health and CMV-seropositive. CDR3: CASSMWALNQPQHF. The DNA for the CDR3 is TGTGCCAGTAGTATGTGGGCACTCAATCAGCCCCAGCATTTT.